What follows are 27 T cell receptor beta chains derived from one specimen sequenced in a study of T cells in Graves' hyperthyroidism and ophthalmopathy (dated by TCRdb to between 2018 and 2020). The library was prepared using multiplex PCR. Instrument used: Illumina HiSeq 2000. Amplification of TCR beta CDR3 regions was carried out from RNA transcripts. For the first round of RT-PCR on the TCR CDR3, the HTBI primer set was used together with the Qiagen OneStep RT-PCR kit. Clones were called with MiXCR by TCRdb after fastp trimmed the public reads at Q25, and only in-frame beta chains were retained. Rows with a matching CDR3 protein are joined into one entry that keeps the most common DNA and genes. For this sample the table gives about 500,000 distinct CDR3 sequences, of which around 15% were detected only once. The ten largest clones represent approximately 32% of the sample. Specimen: blood. The receptors shown here come from a woman between 25 and 40 years old with Graves' ophthalmopathy.

This clonotype was detected only a few times. The chain links TRBV27 to TRBJ2-7; 8 nucleotides align to TRBD1. After removal of 5 bases from V and 4 bases from J, the junction contained 7 bases not matched to a gene. Germline CDR1 MNHEY, CDR2 SMNVEV (reference sequence). The CDR3 consists of 14 residues. The chain's CDR3 is CASSQQGVPYEQYF. In nucleotides, the CDR3 is TGTGCCAGCAGTCAACAGGGGGTCCCTTACGAGCAGTACTTC.

This clonotype showed up many times. The V gene is TRBV6-1, the J gene TRBJ2-1; 9 positions agree with TRBD2. Germline assignment: CDR1 MNHNS and CDR2 SASEGT. This CDR3 contains 15 residues. The V gene end was trimmed by 4 bases and the J gene end by 7 bases; junction bases not matched to a gene: 8. Written as DNA, the CDR3 is TGTGCCAGCAGTGGGGTAGCGGGAGACGTAAATGAGCAGTTCTTC. Its protein product is CASSGVAGDVNEQFF.

This clonotype has just a few counts. The gene calls are TRBV16 and TRBJ1-2, with D possibly being TRBD1 (5 bases). V shed 3 bases and J shed 2 bases, with 19 bases lying between them. From germline, CDR1 is KGHSY and CDR2 FQNENV. This CDR3 contains 17 residues. The CDR3: CASSHRLFVAGNYGYTF. The CDR3 DNA follows: TGTGCCAGCAGCCACCGCCTATTCGTCGCAGGGAACTATGGCTACACCTTC.

As to this clonotype: A much larger clonotype is one base distant, so this may be a read error. The chain recombines TRBV11-2 with TRBJ1-1; perhaps TRBD1 as D (6 bases). The CDR3 extends over 12 amino acids. The germline gives CDR1 SGHAT, CDR2 FQNNGV. Between the trimmed V and J ends, which lost 4 bases and 9 bases, there was a span of 12 bases. The CDR3 region has the DNA TGTGCCAGCAGCTCCCACGGGGGGCAAGCTTTCTTT. As protein: CASSSHGGQAFF.

As for this clonotype: Germline and junction disagree at one end, which may indicate a read error. The rearrangement links TRBV3-1 to TRBJ2-5, with unresolved D. CDR1 is LGHDT, CDR2 YNNKEL, per germline (reference sequence). The length of the CDR3 is 14 residues. The CDR3 protein is CASSEQFSRETQYF. CDR3 DNA: TGCGCCAGCAGTGAACAGTTTAGCAGGGAGACCCAGTACTTC.

The rearrangement joins TRBV6-5 to TRBJ1-5, with a possible D match to TRBD1 (5 bases). The V gene's germline CDR1 is MNHEY and CDR2 SVGAGI. The CDR3 runs to 17 residues. V was trimmed by 0 bases and J by 2 bases, leaving 14 bases between them. CDR3 bases: TGTGCCAGCAGTTACTCGAAGAGGGGAATCGGCAATCAGCCCCAGCATTTT. Translating gives CASSYSKRGIGNQPQHF.

In its sample, this clonotype was seen many times. The chain couples TRBV5-1 to TRBJ2-1; TRBD2 matches at 11 bases. The CDR3 length is 16 residues. The germline V gene encodes CDR1 SGHRS and CDR2 YFSETQ. The ends lost 4 bases at V and 1 base at J; junction bases unmatched: 4. The CDR3 nucleotides are TGCGCCAGCAGCAAGGGACTAGCGGATTCCTACAATGAGCAGTTCTTC. It codes for CASSKGLADSYNEQFF.

This clonotype was seen ten or more times. The V gene is TRBV7-2, the J gene TRBJ2-1, with a weak D call TRBD2 (6 bases). The CDR3 contains 13 residues. The germline V gene encodes CDR1 SGHTA and CDR2 FQGNSA. With 6 bases removed from V and 12 bases from J, the gap between germline ends came to 18 bases. CDR3: CASRGLWGGRQFF. In DNA form, the CDR3 reads TGTGCCAGCAGGGGACTTTGGGGTGGGAGGCAGTTCTTC. Together with reference TRBV7-2 and TRBJ2-1, the CDR3 gives the full variable domain: GAGVSQSPSNKVTEKGKDVELRCDPISGHTALYWYRQSLGQGLEFLIYFQGNSAPDKSGLPSDRFSAERTGGSVSTLTIQRTQQEDSAVYLCASRGLWGGRQFFGPGTRLTVL.

This chain uses TRBV10-3 with TRBJ2-7; 13 bases map to TRBD2. The germline V gene has CDR1 ENHRY and CDR2 SYGVKD. J was trimmed by 4 bases and V by 3 bases; bases with no gene match: 3. CDR3 length: 15 amino acids. The CDR3 sequence is CAISELAGGEYEQYF. CDR3 DNA: TGTGCCATCAGTGAACTAGCGGGAGGGGAGTACGAGCAGTACTTC.

This clonotype has ten or more counts. The chain joins TRBV11-2 to TRBJ1-1, with D uncertain. Trimming took 3 bases from V and 4 from J, leaving 9 bases between them. The CDR3 has 13 residues. CDR1 is SGHAT and CDR2 is FQNNGV in the germline V gene. CDR3 amino acids: CASSLEGGTEAFF. DNA of the CDR3: TGTGCCAGCAGCTTGGAGGGCGGCACTGAAGCTTTCTTT.

V is TRBV6-5 and J is TRBJ2-5; a possible D gene is TRBD1 (5 bases). In germline, CDR1 is MNHEY, CDR2 SVGAGI. The CDR3 has 15 amino acids. Trimming took off 2 bases at V and 5 bases at J, with 15 bases between the two ends. The CDR3 DNA reads TGTGCCAGCAGTTACACAGGCCAGGTGGGGGAGACCCAGTACTTC. Encoded protein: CASSYTGQVGETQYF.

The chain employs TRBV25-1 and TRBJ2-1, with 9 bases identical to TRBD2. V gave up 4 bases and J gave up 2 bases; unmatched junction bases: 9. Germline V gene lookup returns CDR1 MGHDK and CDR2 SYGVNS. The CDR3 sequence is 17 residues long. The CDR3 here is CASSGWSASGTYNEQFF. The CDR3 region has the DNA TGTGCCAGCAGTGGATGGTCGGCTAGCGGGACCTACAATGAGCAGTTCTTC.

This clonotype was observed many times. The V gene is TRBV28, the J gene TRBJ1-2; D is unclear. V shed 3 bases and J shed 0 bases, with 17 bases lying between them. The CDR3 consists of 17 residues. Looked up from germline, CDR1 is MDHEN and CDR2 is SYDVKM. As DNA, the CDR3 is TGTGCCAGCAGTTTTTTGGTGAAAAACCTTGCTAACTATGGCTACACCTTC. This encodes CASSFLVKNLANYGYTF.

This clonotype came up many times. The chain combines TRBV6-2 or TRBV6-3 with TRBJ2-7, with D tentatively TRBD1 (6 bases). The length of the CDR3 is 14 residues. The germline gives CDR1 MNHEY, CDR2 SVGEGT. The ends were cut back, 6 bases at V and 2 bases at J, with 14 bases in the middle. The CDR3 coding sequence is TGTGCCAGCAGCTACGGCCAGGGGACCTACGAGCAGTACTTC. Amino acid sequence: CASSYGQGTYEQYF.

This clonotype was observed at least ten times. The chain joins TRBV11-2 to TRBJ2-7; TRBD1 matches 10 bases. Germline CDR1 and CDR2: SGHAT and FQNNGV. The CDR3 sequence is 15 residues long. V shed 5 bases, J shed 2 bases, and the junction held 6 bases outside the gene matches. The CDR3 sequence is CASSRTGTGAYEQYF. The CDR3 DNA sequence: TGTGCCAGCAGCCGTACCGGGACAGGGGCCTACGAGCAGTACTTC.

A remark on this clonotype: A much larger clone differs by one base, so this may be a read error. CDR3 protein: CAWSVGGANAGEHFF. Here the CDR3 DNA reads TGTGCCTGGAGTGTAGGGGGGGCCAACGCGGGTGAGCATTTCTTC. The V call is TRBV30, the J call TRBJ2-1; D may be TRBD2 (7 bases). Germline lookup yields CDR1 GTSNPN and CDR2 SVGIG (reference sequence). The CDR3 extends over 15 amino acids.

DNA of the CDR3: TGTGCCAGCAGTCCCTGGGGCGTCCGGAACAATCAGCCCCAGCATTTT. This codes for CASSPWGVRNNQPQHF. This chain connects TRBV6-2 or TRBV6-3 to TRBJ1-5, with D maybe TRBD1 (5 bases). Germline lookup yields CDR1 MNHEY and CDR2 SVGEGT. The length of the CDR3 is 16 residues. V was pared by 5 bases and J by 3 bases, with 17 bases between.

The sample holds many counts of this clonotype. The V call is TRBV12-3 or TRBV12-4, the J call TRBJ2-5; 8 bases map to TRBD1. The CDR3 runs to 14 residues. Losses at the gene ends were 1 base for V and 3 bases for J; bases not matched to a gene: 1. DNA of the CDR3: TGTGCCAGCAGTTTAGGGGACAGGAAAGAGACCCAGTACTTC. Residues: CASSLGDRKETQYF.

This clonotype has ten or more counts. This chain connects TRBV12-3 or TRBV12-4 to TRBJ2-1; 11 bases agree with TRBD2. V gave up 3 bases and J gave up 6 bases; unmatched junction bases: 4. The CDR3 covers 15 residues. The CDR3 sequence: CASSFSGRGVNEQFF. DNA of the CDR3: TGTGCCAGCAGTTTTAGCGGGAGGGGCGTCAATGAGCAGTTCTTC.

This clonotype was seen at least ten times. The genes are TRBV6-2 or TRBV6-3 and TRBJ2-7; tentatively, D is TRBD2 (6 bases). The CDR3 runs to 14 residues. The V end was cut by 3 bases, the J end by 3 bases, with 12 bases between. Germline V gene data show CDR1 as MNHEY and CDR2 as SVGEGT. In nucleotides, the CDR3 is TGTGCCAGCAGTTATTGGGACTCGGGCTACGAGCAGTACTTC. The encoded protein is CASSYWDSGYEQYF.

The V gene is TRBV6-5, the J gene TRBJ1-5; tentatively, D is TRBD1 (6 bases). V was clipped by 3 bases and J by 7 bases, with 19 bases between them. Per germline, CDR1 MNHEY and CDR2 SVGAGI. The CDR3 totals 16 residues. The CDR3, as DNA: TGTGCCAGCAGTTATCCCGGGGGGCAGGGGACACAGCCCCAGCATTTT. Its translation: CASSYPGGQGTQPQHF.

Of note for this clonotype: This may be a read error: a much more frequent sequence differs by one nucleotide. V gene TRBV5-1 combines with J gene TRBJ2-3, with a tentative D call TRBD2 (6 bases). From germline, CDR1 is SGHRS and CDR2 YFSETQ. The CDR3 is 13 residues long. The CDR3 is CVSSVGLGNTQYF. DNA for the CDR3: TGCGTCAGCAGCGTGGGACTTGGGAATACGCAGTATTTT. The full variable domain, its missing parts supplied by reference TRBV5-1 and TRBJ2-3, is KAGVTQTPRYLIKTRGQQVTLSCSPISGHRSVSWYQQTPGQGLQFLFEYFSETQRNKGNFPGRFSGRQFSNSRSEMNVSTLELGDSALYLCVSSVGLGNTQYFGPGTRLTVL.

Comments on this clonotype: A clone one base away is much larger, so this may be a read error. The chain carries TRBV7-9 and TRBJ2-5; possible D gene TRBD2, 5 bases. The germline V and J ends were trimmed by 6 bases and 2 bases, with 10 bases remaining between them. Germline assignment: CDR1 SEHNR and CDR2 FQNEAQ (reference sequence). The CDR3 runs 13 residues. The CDR3 region is CASSGLGQETQYF. CDR3 coding DNA: TGTGCCAGCAGTGGACTGGGGCAAGAGACCCAGTACTTC.

This clonotype occurred many times. The CDR3 nucleotides are TGTGCCAGCCGGGTCGTTCAAGAGACCCAGTACTTC. It codes for CASRVVQETQYF. This chain uses TRBV2 with TRBJ2-5; D gene ambiguous. Trimming stripped 8 bases from V and 2 bases from J, with 9 bases between. The CDR3 consists of 12 residues. Germline V lookup: CDR1 SNHLY, CDR2 FYNNEI. Together with reference TRBV2 and TRBJ2-5, the CDR3 gives the full variable domain: EPEVTQTPSHQVTQMGQEVILRCVPISNHLYFYWYRQILGQKVEFLVSFYNNEISEKSEIFDDQFSVERPDGSNFTLKIRSTKLEDSAMYFCASRVVQETQYFGPGTRLLVL.

In this sample, this clonotype turned up a few times. V and J are TRBV20-1 and TRBJ2-5; 10 bases map to TRBD2. Germline lookup yields CDR1 DFQATT and CDR2 SNEGSKA (reference sequence). CDR3 size: 17 residues. V lost 0 bases to trimming and J lost 2 bases; unmatched junction nucleotides: 9. The CDR3 DNA is TGCAGTGCTAGAGACTGGCTAGCGGGAGTGGAGCAAGAGACCCAGTACTTC. This translates into CSARDWLAGVEQETQYF.

This clonotype was seen only a few times. The V call is TRBV5-4, the J call TRBJ2-3, with 14 bases matching TRBD2. After removal of 4 bases from V and 3 bases from J, the junction contained 4 bases not matched to a gene. This CDR3 is built from 16 residues. Germline loops: CDR1 SGHNT, CDR2 YYREEE (reference sequence). CDR3 residues: CASSMGLAGVTDTQYF. DNA of the CDR3: TGTGCCAGCAGCATGGGACTAGCGGGAGTGACAGATACGCAGTATTTT. The full variable domain, its missing parts supplied by reference TRBV5-4 and TRBJ2-3, is ETGVTQSPTHLIKTRGQQVTLRCSSQSGHNTVSWYQQALGQGPQFIFQYYREEENGRGNFPPRFSGLQFPNYSSELNVNALELDDSALYLCASSMGLAGVTDTQYFGPGTRLTVL.

In this sample, this clonotype turned up many times. The V call is TRBV28, the J call TRBJ1-1; tentatively, D is TRBD1 (6 bases). V gave up 7 bases and J gave up 4 bases, with 25 bases separating them. Per the germline V gene, CDR1 is MDHEN and CDR2 is SYDVKM. There are 17 residues in the CDR3. The CDR3 is CASIQSLGGAQGTEAFF. DNA for the CDR3: TGTGCCAGCATACAGTCCTTGGGGGGGGCGCAGGGCACTGAAGCTTTCTTT.